One T cell receptor (beta chain) is described in this entry. No antigen is known for it. This CDR3 is also generated by other DNA sequences in the sample. This sample was included in a study of a mutant IDH1 vaccine in newly diagnosed glioma. This sample's time point: week 11, during vaccination. Every single dose of the vaccine, 300 ug of mutant IDH1 20-mer peptide, came with topical imiquimod. Repertoires were generated with immunoSEQ multiplex PCR, while TCRdb's copy carries only in-frame clones and drops some. Altogether some 120,000 clones are present, around three quarters being singletons, with the ten largest covering 5% to 7%. CDR1 and CDR2 (germline): SEHNR, FQNEAQ (reference sequence). The V end lost 5 bases, the J end lost 0 bases, and 11 bases lay between the germline ends. The CDR3 runs to 14 residues.

This clonotype was obtained from a man between 35 and 55 years old with glioma. The specimen comprised PBMCs, sampled from a glioma patient whose treatment included an IDH1 peptide vaccine. The chain is built from TRBV7-9 and TRBJ2-7, with D possibly matching TRBD2 (5 bases). CDR3 nucleotide sequence: TGTGCCAGCAGCCCCGCGGGTGGCTCCTACGAGCAGTACTTC. Its protein product is CASSPAGGSYEQYF.